This T cell receptor beta chain came from a study of radiotherapy plus CTLA-4 blockade in lung cancer (dated by TCRdb to about 2018). Regarding the study in general: Objective responses occurred in 18% of enrolled patients, and about 30% achieved disease control.

V is clipped by 1 base and J by 1 base, and the sequence between their germline boundaries is 6 bases long. The CDR3, from cysteine to phenylalanine, totals 14 residues. Only the CDR3 region is kept as DNA, spanning 42 bases read in frame from base 1. The germline V gene sets CDR1 to SGHRS and CDR2 to YFSETQ. Broad study findings and their caveats: After treatment with radiotherapy and ipilimumab, TCR clones that originated in tumors expanded in peripheral blood. The strongest predictors of response were reported to be early dynamic shifts in blood T cell clones along with a rise in serum interferon-beta following radiation.

Turning to this clone: Its specific antigen is unknown. Nothing much larger sits one base from this clone, and base qualities are not available.

The library was generated by the immunoSEQ multiplex PCR assay. The source is immuneACCESS, and TCRdb retained only in-frame sequences with V and J called. Part of the clones is not carried over; for the studies checked, unresolved V genes explain less than half of this, and the remainder is unexplained. The sample table holds 40,000 to 45,000 clones, of which roughly 75% were seen once. The ten largest account for 9.5% to 10% of the sample. The study tested focal radiation therapy combined with CTLA-4 blockade (ipilimumab) in patients with chemo-refractory metastatic non-small-cell lung cancer. The chain is encoded by TRBV5-1 joined to TRBJ2-1; the best D guess is TRBD1, with 6 bases matching. The sample consisted of peripheral blood, taken from a patient treated with radiotherapy plus ipilimumab. This sequence originates from a human donor with non-small cell lung cancer who had stable disease on radiotherapy plus ipilimumab. Read as DNA, the sequence is TGCGCCAGCAGCTTGACAGGGTCCTACAATGAGCAGTTCTTC. Its translation reads: CASSLTGSYNEQFF.